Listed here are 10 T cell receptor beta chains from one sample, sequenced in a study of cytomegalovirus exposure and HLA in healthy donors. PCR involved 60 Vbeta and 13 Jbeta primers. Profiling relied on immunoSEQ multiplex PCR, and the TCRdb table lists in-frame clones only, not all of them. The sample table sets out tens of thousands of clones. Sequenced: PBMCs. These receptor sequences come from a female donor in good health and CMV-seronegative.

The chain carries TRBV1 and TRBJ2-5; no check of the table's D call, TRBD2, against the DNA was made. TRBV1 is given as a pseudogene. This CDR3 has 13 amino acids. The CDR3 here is CTSSQDPTETQYF. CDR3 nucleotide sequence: TGCACCAGCAGCCAAGATCCTACAGAGACCCAGTACTTC.

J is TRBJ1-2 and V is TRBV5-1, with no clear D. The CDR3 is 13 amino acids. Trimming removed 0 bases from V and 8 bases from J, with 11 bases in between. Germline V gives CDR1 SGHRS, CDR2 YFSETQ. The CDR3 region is CASSLVGEKGYTF. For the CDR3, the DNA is TGCGCCAGCAGCTTGGTTGGGGAGAAGGGCTACACCTTC.

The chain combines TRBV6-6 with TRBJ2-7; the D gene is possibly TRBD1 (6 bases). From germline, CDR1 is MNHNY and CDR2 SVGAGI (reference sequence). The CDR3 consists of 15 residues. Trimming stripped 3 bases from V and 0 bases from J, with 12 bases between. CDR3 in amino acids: CASSYSDSLSYEQYF. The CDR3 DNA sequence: TGTGCCAGCAGTTATTCGGACAGCCTCTCCTACGAGCAGTACTTC.

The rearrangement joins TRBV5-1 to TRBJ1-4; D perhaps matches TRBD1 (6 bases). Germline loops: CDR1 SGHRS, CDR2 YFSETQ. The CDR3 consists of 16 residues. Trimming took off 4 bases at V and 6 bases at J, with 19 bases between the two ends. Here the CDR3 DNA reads TGCGCCAGCAGCGCCTGGTTGGACAGTGGGGATGAAAAACTGTTTTTT. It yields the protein CASSAWLDSGDEKLFF.

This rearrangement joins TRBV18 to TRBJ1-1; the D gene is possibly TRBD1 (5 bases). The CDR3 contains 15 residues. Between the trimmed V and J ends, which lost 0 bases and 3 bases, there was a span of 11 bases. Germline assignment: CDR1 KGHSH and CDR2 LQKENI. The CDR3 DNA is TGTGCCAGCTCACCACCGGCAGGCAGGGACACTGAAGCTTTCTTT. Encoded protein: CASSPPAGRDTEAFF.

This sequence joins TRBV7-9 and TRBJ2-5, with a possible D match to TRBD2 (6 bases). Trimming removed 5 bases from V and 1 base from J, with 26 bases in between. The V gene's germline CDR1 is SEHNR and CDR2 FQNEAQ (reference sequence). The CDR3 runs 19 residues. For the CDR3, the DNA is TGTGCCAGCAGCCGCGGGAAATCGGGGTCAGCCAGTCCCCAAGAGACCCAGTACTTC. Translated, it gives CASSRGKSGSASPQETQYF.

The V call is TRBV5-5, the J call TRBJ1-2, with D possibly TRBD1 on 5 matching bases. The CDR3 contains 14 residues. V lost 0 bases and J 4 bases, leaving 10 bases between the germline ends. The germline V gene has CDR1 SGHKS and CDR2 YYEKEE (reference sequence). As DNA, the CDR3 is TGTGCCAGCAGCTTGGAGGCAGGGCCCTATGGCTACACCTTC. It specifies CASSLEAGPYGYTF.

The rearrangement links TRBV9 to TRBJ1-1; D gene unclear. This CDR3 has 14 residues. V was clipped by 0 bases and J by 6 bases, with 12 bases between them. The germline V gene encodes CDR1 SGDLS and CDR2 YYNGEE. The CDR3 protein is CASSVAPQRPEAFF. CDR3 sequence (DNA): TGTGCCAGCAGCGTAGCACCGCAGAGGCCTGAAGCTTTCTTT.

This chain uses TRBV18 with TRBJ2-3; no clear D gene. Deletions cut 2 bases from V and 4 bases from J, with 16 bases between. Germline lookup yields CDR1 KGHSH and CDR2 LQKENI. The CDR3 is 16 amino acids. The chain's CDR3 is CASSPVERLRSDTQYF. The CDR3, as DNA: TGTGCCAGCTCACCAGTGGAGCGCCTCAGATCAGATACGCAGTATTTT.

The CDR3: CASSYGQFSNYGYTF. The CDR3, as DNA: TGTGCCAGCAGTTACGGGCAGTTTTCTAACTATGGCTACACCTTC. V gene TRBV6-5 combines with J gene TRBJ1-2; no definite D call. The ends were cut back, 2 bases at V and 0 bases at J, with 10 bases in the middle. The length of the CDR3 is 15 residues. CDR1 and CDR2 from the germline V gene are MNHEY and SVGAGI.